The clone carrying this TCR beta chain has a count of ten or more. Its antigen is undetermined. The observed sequence ends 3 residues before the CDR3 terminus, with the missing tail filled in from the germline J gene. This entry is derived from a study of T cell clonality in common variable immunodeficiency. Overall study findings and caveats: CVID subjects shared fewer TCRbeta clones than healthy controls did.

Trimming cost V 7 bases and J 1 base, with 11 bases left between them. This CDR3 region has 13 residues. CDR1 and CDR2 from the germline V gene are DFQATT and SNEGSKA (reference sequence). Caucasian heritage predominated among both patients and controls. Blood samples were heparinized, about 4.5 to 8 ml per donor. Sequenced by immunoSEQ multiplex PCR; TCRdb stores in-frame clones only, minus some. This sample comprises 45,000 to 70,000 clones, none seen once only. The sequenced sample was peripheral blood mononuclear cells. The sequence was obtained from a person aged 18 to 75 in good health. The rearrangement uses TRBV20-1 and TRBJ1-3; D not resolved. The covered CDR3 bases are TGCAGTGTAGTAGGGCTTTCTGGAAACACC. Translation: CSVVGLSGNT. The CDR3, in full, reads CSVVGLSGNTIYF.